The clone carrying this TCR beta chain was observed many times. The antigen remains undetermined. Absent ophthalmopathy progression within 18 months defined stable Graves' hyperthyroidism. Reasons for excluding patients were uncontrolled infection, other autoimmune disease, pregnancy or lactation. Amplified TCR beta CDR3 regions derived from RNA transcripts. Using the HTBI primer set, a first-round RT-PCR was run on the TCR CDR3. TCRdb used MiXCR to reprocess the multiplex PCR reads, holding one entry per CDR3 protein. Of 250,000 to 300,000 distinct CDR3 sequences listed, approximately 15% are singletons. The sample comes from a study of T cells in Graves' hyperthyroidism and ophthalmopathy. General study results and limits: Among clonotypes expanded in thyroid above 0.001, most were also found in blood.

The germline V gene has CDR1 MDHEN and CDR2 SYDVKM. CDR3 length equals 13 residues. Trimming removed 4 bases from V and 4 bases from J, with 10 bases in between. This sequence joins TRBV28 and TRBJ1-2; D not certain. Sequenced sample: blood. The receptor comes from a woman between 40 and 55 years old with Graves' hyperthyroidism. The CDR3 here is CASSWAGGYGYTF. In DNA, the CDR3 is TGTGCCAGCAGTTGGGCGGGAGGCTATGGCTACACCTTC.